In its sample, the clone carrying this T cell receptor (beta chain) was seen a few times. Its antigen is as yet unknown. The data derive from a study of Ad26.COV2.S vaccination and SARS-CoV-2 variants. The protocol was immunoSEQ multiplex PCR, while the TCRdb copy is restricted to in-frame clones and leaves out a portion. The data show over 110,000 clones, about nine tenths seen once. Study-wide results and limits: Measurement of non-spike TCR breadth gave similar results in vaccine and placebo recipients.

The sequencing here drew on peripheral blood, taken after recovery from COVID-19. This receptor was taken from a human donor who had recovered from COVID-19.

The DNA for the CDR3 is TGTGCCAGCAGCGTAGACCCCGGGGGGACGGATGGCTACACCTTC. Its translation: CASSVDPGGTDGYTF. The J gene is TRBJ1-2, the V gene TRBV9; D perhaps matches TRBD1 (5 bases). The V gene lost 0 bases and the J gene lost 6 bases, with 15 bases spanning the gap. The germline V gene has CDR1 SGDLS and CDR2 YYNGEE. The CDR3 spans 15 residues. Variable domain in full (rest from reference TRBV9 and TRBJ1-2): DSGVTQTPKHLITATGQRVTLRCSPRSGDLSVYWYQQSLDQGLQFLIQYYNGEERAKGNILERFSAQQFPDLHSELNLSSLELGDSALYFCASSVDPGGTDGYTFGSGTRLTVV.